This T cell receptor (beta chain) emerged from a study of blood T cell repertoires in COVID-19. The germline V and J ends were trimmed by 3 bases and 5 bases, with 13 bases remaining between them. The CDR3 contains 14 residues. CDR1 and CDR2 (germline): SGHAT, FQDESV (reference sequence). In the original analysis: Reference gene primer amplification gave nucleated cell count estimates. The protocol was immunoSEQ multiplex PCR, while the TCRdb copy is restricted to in-frame clones and leaves out a portion. V, J and clone size are taken as reported in that table, and D and trimming were inferred from the DNA itself. Among over 50,000 clones listed, 90% were seen once.

Sequences were obtained from peripheral blood. The chain is built from TRBV11-1 and TRBJ2-5; D is possibly TRBD1 (6 bases). This receptor was obtained from a human donor with active COVID-19. The donor label of this sample is uncertain. CDR3 amino acids: CASSFGGIPETQYF. The CDR3 DNA reads as TGTGCCAGCAGCTTTGGGGGCATACCGGAGACCCAGTACTTC.